This note documents a single T cell receptor (beta chain) sequence. This record belongs to a study of blood T cell repertoires in COVID-19. This CDR3 spans 12 amino acids. Trimming left V 6 bases short and J 2 bases short, with 4 bases between. Germline-derived CDR1 and CDR2 are LGHDT and YNNKEL (reference sequence). Sequencing was performed with immunoSEQ multiplex PCR; in TCRdb, only in-frame clones are kept and a portion is missing. The repertoire holds some 220,000 clones, with roughly four fifths as singletons. The chain joins TRBV3-1 (or the pseudogene TRBV3-2) to TRBJ2-2; D unclear. The source material was peripheral blood. This sequence originates from a woman aged 65 to 85 with COVID-19, enrolled during active disease. The CDR3 bases are TGTGCCAGCAGACTAAACACCGGGGAGCTGTTTTTT. Translating it yields CASRLNTGELFF.